This T cell receptor beta chain was captured in a study of control samples from healthy donors and cancer patients. CDR3 length: 14 residues. V shed 4 bases, J shed 3 bases, and the junction held 5 bases outside the gene matches. CDR1 is ENHRY, CDR2 SYGVKD, per germline. The table came from immunoSEQ multiplex PCR; TCRdb's copy has only in-frame clones and leaves some out. The data contain 140,000 or so clones, roughly 94% of them singletons. Source material: PBMCs. This TCR was sampled from a man aged 60 to 69 with colorectal cancer. This chain uses TRBV10-3 with TRBJ1-1; 7 bases map to TRBD1. The CDR3, as DNA: TGTGCCATCAGTGTCGACAGGGCTCACACTGAAGCTTTCTTT. It yields the protein CAISVDRAHTEAFF.